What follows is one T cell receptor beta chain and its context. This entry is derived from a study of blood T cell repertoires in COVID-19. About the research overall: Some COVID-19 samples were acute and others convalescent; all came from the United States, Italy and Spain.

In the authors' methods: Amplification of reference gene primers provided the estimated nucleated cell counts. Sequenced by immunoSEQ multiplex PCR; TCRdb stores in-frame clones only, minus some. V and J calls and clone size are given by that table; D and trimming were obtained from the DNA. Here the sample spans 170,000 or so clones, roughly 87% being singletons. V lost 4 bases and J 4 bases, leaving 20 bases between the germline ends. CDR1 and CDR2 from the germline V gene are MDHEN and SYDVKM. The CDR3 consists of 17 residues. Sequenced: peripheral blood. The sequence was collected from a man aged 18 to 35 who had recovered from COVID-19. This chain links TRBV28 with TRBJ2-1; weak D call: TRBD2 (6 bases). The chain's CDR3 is CASSSTLTGVTYNEQFF. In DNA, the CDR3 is TGTGCCAGCAGTTCAACCCTAACGGGAGTAACATACAATGAGCAGTTCTTC.